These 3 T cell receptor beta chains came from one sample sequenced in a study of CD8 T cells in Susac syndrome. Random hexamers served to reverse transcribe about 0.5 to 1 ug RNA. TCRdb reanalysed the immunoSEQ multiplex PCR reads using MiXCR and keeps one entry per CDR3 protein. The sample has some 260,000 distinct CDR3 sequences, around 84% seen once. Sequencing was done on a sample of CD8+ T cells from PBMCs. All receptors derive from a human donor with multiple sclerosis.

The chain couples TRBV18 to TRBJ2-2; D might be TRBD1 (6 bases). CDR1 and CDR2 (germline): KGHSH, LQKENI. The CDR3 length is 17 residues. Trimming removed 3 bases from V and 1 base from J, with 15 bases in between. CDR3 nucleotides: TGTGCCAGCTCACCGACGCAGGGGCTAATGAACACCGGGGAGCTGTTTTTT. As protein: CASSPTQGLMNTGELFF.

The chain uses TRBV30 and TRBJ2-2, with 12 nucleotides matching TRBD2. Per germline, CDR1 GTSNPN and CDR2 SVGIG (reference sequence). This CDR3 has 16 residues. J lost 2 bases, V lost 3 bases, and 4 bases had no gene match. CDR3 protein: CAWRGLAGENTGELFF. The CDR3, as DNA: TGTGCCTGGAGGGGACTAGCGGGCGAAAACACCGGGGAGCTGTTTTTT.

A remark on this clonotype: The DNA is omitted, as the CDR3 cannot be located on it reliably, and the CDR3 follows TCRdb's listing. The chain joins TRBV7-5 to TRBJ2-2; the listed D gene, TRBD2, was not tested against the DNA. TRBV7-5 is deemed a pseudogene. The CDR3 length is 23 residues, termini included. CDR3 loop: CISVPEASCKPGLLIANTGELFF.